Presented here are 28 T cell receptor beta chains from one specimen sequenced in a study of T cells in Graves' hyperthyroidism and ophthalmopathy. Authors of the study amplified TCR beta CDR3 regions from RNA transcripts. RT-PCR in the first round (using the HTBI primer set) targeted the TCR CDR3. TCRdb reprocessed the multiplex PCR reads via MiXCR and lists one record per CDR3 protein. Of 380,000 or so distinct CDR3 sequences listed, approximately 15% are singletons. The sequenced sample was blood. The receptors here all came from a woman under 40 with Graves' hyperthyroidism.

The rearrangement links TRBV7-9 to TRBJ2-1, with 7 positions matching TRBD2. Trimming removed 7 bases from V and 1 base from J; junction bases left unmatched: 16. This CDR3 spans 18 amino acids. Looked up from germline, CDR1 is SEHNR and CDR2 is FQNEAQ (reference sequence). The CDR3 region is CASTQNWWEGPSYNEQFF. CDR3 DNA sequence: TGTGCCAGCACCCAAAATTGGTGGGAGGGCCCGTCCTACAATGAGCAGTTCTTC.

This clonotype was picked up many times. The CDR3, as DNA: TGTGCCAGCAGCTTAAACTCAGGGAGCGCTGAAGCTTTCTTT. It encodes CASSLNSGSAEAFF. This chain joins TRBV7-2 and TRBJ1-1; tentatively, D is TRBD1 (5 bases). This CDR3 spans 14 amino acids. Trimming cost V 2 bases and J 6 bases, with 13 bases left between them. CDR1 and CDR2 from the germline V gene are SGHTA and FQGNSA.

In its sample, this clonotype was seen many times. The chain couples TRBV25-1 to TRBJ1-1, with 7 bases aligning to TRBD1. Germline trimming cut 1 base from V and 5 bases from J; bases unmatched to any gene: 7. This CDR3 region has 15 residues. Germline lookup yields CDR1 MGHDK and CDR2 SYGVNS. The CDR3 spells CASSEWGHRGTEAFF. The CDR3 DNA reads as TGTGCCAGCAGTGAATGGGGACACAGGGGTACTGAAGCTTTCTTT.

At least ten counts were recorded for this clonotype. The chain recombines TRBV6-1 with TRBJ2-5; perhaps TRBD1 as D (6 bases). CDR3 length: 13 residues. Germline loops: CDR1 MNHNS, CDR2 SASEGT. V was pared by 6 bases and J by 7 bases, with 15 bases between. Here the CDR3 reads CASRPGAYRTQYF. The CDR3 nucleotides are TGTGCCAGCAGGCCAGGGGCCTACAGGACCCAGTACTTC.

This clonotype occurred a few times. The chain joins TRBV27 to TRBJ2-2, with D possibly being TRBD1 (6 bases). CDR3 length equals 15 residues. V was pared by 2 bases and J by 3 bases, with 10 bases between. Germline CDR1 is MNHEY and CDR2 is SMNVEV (reference sequence). The chain's CDR3 is CASSLEGGYTGELFF. As DNA, the CDR3 is TGTGCCAGCAGTTTAGAAGGGGGATACACCGGGGAGCTGTTTTTT.

The chain uses TRBV18 and TRBJ2-2; a weak D match, TRBD2 (5 bases). CDR3 length: 14 amino acids. From germline, CDR1 is KGHSH and CDR2 LQKENI. The V gene lost 2 bases and the J gene lost 3 bases, with 7 bases spanning the gap. The CDR3 sequence is CASSPSGYTGELFF. CDR3 in DNA: TGTGCCAGCTCACCATCGGGGTACACCGGGGAGCTGTTTTTT.

This clonotype has ten or more counts. The V gene is TRBV6-2 or TRBV6-3, the J gene TRBJ1-1, with D unresolved. From germline, CDR1 is MNHEY and CDR2 SVGEGT. Trimming left V 2 bases short and J 1 base short, with 14 bases between. There are 16 residues in the CDR3. CDR3 region: CASSYEPPAGNTEAFF. In nucleotides, the CDR3 is TGTGCCAGCAGTTACGAGCCCCCAGCTGGGAACACTGAAGCTTTCTTT.

V and J are TRBV19 and TRBJ2-7, with 8 bases fitting TRBD1. Germline values: CDR1 LNHDA, CDR2 SQIVND (reference sequence). V was clipped by 4 bases and J by 2 bases; unmatched bases: 10. This CDR3 contains 16 residues. The chain's CDR3 is CASSRSHRDRTYEQYF. CDR3 in DNA: TGTGCCAGTAGTAGGAGTCACCGGGACAGGACCTACGAGCAGTACTTC.

The gene calls are TRBV6-1 and TRBJ1-5; tentatively, D is TRBD1 (6 bases). Trimming shortened V by 7 bases and J by 6 bases, and 22 bases separated the two germline ends. CDR1 MNHNS and CDR2 SASEGT come from the germline V gene. The CDR3 covers 16 residues. The chain's CDR3 is CASTKGQAGVGQPQHF. CDR3 DNA: TGTGCCAGCACTAAGGGACAAGCGGGTGTGGGTCAGCCCCAGCATTTT.

This clonotype was counted a few times. The chain carries TRBV4-1 and TRBJ1-2; a weak D match, TRBD1 (6 bases). Germline CDR1 and CDR2: MGHRA and YSYEKL. The CDR3 extends over 13 amino acids. V lost 1 base and J 10 bases, leaving 13 bases between the germline ends. The CDR3 loop reads CASSQVRDTDYTF. The CDR3 nucleotides read TGCGCCAGCAGCCAAGTACGGGACACCGACTACACCTTC.

This clonotype was counted many times. The CDR3 region is CASWESYGYTF. DNA of the CDR3: TGTGCTAGTTGGGAGTCCTATGGCTACACCTTC. V gene TRBV12-5 combines with J gene TRBJ1-2; D ambiguous. Germline CDR1 LGHNT, CDR2 FRNRAP. This CDR3 has 11 residues. The germline V and J ends were trimmed by 8 bases and 4 bases, with 8 bases remaining between them.

The chain employs TRBV6-1 and TRBJ1-3; TRBD1 might be the D (5 bases). The ends were cut back, 8 bases at V and 14 bases at J, with 28 bases in the middle. The CDR3 totals 15 residues. Germline V gives CDR1 MNHNS, CDR2 SASEGT. CDR3 region: CASRTLLTGPSSVYF. Written as DNA, the CDR3 is TGTGCCAGCCGGACCCTATTAACGGGGCCTAGTAGCGTATATTTT.

This clonotype has just a few counts. The genes are TRBV5-1 and TRBJ2-7; TRBD2 matches 7 bases. Germline CDR1 and CDR2: SGHRS and YFSETQ. J was trimmed by 10 bases and V by 4 bases; bases with no gene match: 14. CDR3 length: 14 amino acids. CDR3 sequence (DNA): TGCGCCAGCAGCCGGGACTACGATTGGTTTGAACAGTACTTC. Its translation: CASSRDYDWFEQYF.

The CDR3 here is CASSYSAGTANSPLHF. The CDR3 DNA is TGTGCCAGCAGTTACTCAGCCGGGACAGCAAATTCACCCCTCCACTTT. This sequence joins TRBV6-2 or TRBV6-3 and TRBJ1-6, with 7 nucleotides matching TRBD1. V lost 0 bases to trimming and J lost 7 bases; unmatched junction nucleotides: 6. This CDR3 is built from 16 residues. Per the germline V gene, CDR1 is MNHEY and CDR2 is SVGEGT.

The table lists this clonotype with many counts. The V and J genes are TRBV28 and TRBJ2-4; D is unclear. This CDR3 is built from 14 residues. Deletions cut 3 bases from V and 0 bases from J, with 6 bases between. CDR1 MDHEN and CDR2 SYDVKM come from the germline V gene. CDR3 coding DNA: TGTGCCAGCAGTTTTCGAGAAGCCAAAAACATTCAGTACTTC. Translation gives CASSFREAKNIQYF.

This clonotype was seen ten or more times. The chain combines TRBV27 with TRBJ1-5; D not certain. Germline CDR1 MNHEY, CDR2 SMNVEV (reference sequence). This CDR3 has 12 amino acids. V gave up 7 bases and J gave up 5 bases, with 9 bases separating them. The CDR3 DNA follows: TGTGCCAGCATCATGTCAGATCAGCCCCAGCATTTT. Translated: CASIMSDQPQHF.

The CDR3 DNA follows: TGCGCCAGCGGACACGGAGCTAATGAAAAACTGTTTTTT. Amino acids: CASGHGANEKLFF. The chain carries TRBV10-2 and TRBJ1-4; the D gene is possibly TRBD1 (5 bases). V dropped 8 bases and J dropped 3 bases, with 10 bases sitting between them. This CDR3 comprises 13 residues. The germline CDR1 and CDR2 sequences are WSHSY and SAAADI.

This clonotype was observed many times. This rearrangement joins TRBV11-2 to TRBJ2-1; a weak D match, TRBD1 (6 bases). The CDR3 sequence is 15 residues long. V gave up 6 bases and J gave up 0 bases, with 12 bases separating them. Germline V lookup: CDR1 SGHAT, CDR2 FQNNGV. The CDR3 region is CASRAEGGSYNEQFF. The DNA of the CDR3 is TGTGCCAGCAGAGCCGAAGGGGGCTCCTACAATGAGCAGTTCTTC.

This clonotype was recorded at least ten times. The gene calls are TRBV19 and TRBJ1-1; the D is unclear. Trimming left V 3 bases short and J 0 bases short, with 8 bases between. The length of the CDR3 is 14 residues. Germline values: CDR1 LNHDA, CDR2 SQIVND (reference sequence). The CDR3 is CASSMGIMNTEAFF. In DNA, the CDR3 is TGTGCCAGTAGTATGGGCATTATGAACACTGAAGCTTTCTTT.

The sample holds a few counts of this clonotype. The CDR3: CSAIPTSGHSVTQYF. DNA for the CDR3: TGCAGTGCTATCCCGACTAGCGGCCACTCCGTTACGCAGTATTTT. This chain joins TRBV20-1 and TRBJ2-3, with 9 bases identical to TRBD2. V was pared by 4 bases and J by 8 bases, with 13 bases of the junction left unmatched. The CDR3 spans 15 residues. Germline-derived CDR1 and CDR2 are DFQATT and SNEGSKA (reference sequence).

At least ten counts were recorded for this clonotype. This rearrangement joins TRBV27 to TRBJ1-2, with D maybe TRBD1 (5 bases). The CDR3 length is 15 residues. Germline-derived CDR1 and CDR2 are MNHEY and SMNVEV (reference sequence). With 2 bases removed from V and 5 bases from J, the gap between germline ends came to 15 bases. CDR3 sequence reads: CASSLVGAHAYGYTF. The CDR3 DNA reads as TGTGCCAGCAGTTTAGTCGGGGCCCATGCATATGGCTACACCTTC.

The chain employs TRBV4-1 and TRBJ1-2; 7 bases agree with TRBD1. The ends lost 4 bases at V and 2 bases at J; junction bases unmatched: 10. The length of the CDR3 is 16 residues. The germline V gene encodes CDR1 MGHRA and CDR2 YSYEKL. The CDR3, as DNA: TGCGCCAGCAGCCCTGGTGGAGGGGGCGCAAACTATGGCTACACCTTC. Translating it yields CASSPGGGGANYGYTF.

This clonotype was counted ten times or more. The genes are TRBV2 and TRBJ2-7; TRBD2 matches at 11 bases. The germline CDR1 and CDR2 sequences are SNHLY and FYNNEI. Germline trimming cut 7 bases from V and 2 bases from J; bases unmatched to any gene: 16. This CDR3 comprises 18 residues. CDR3 protein: CASTPSSGRNGSPYEQYF. The CDR3 DNA sequence: TGTGCCAGCACCCCCTCTAGCGGGAGGAACGGTAGCCCCTACGAGCAGTACTTC.

This clonotype was counted only a few times. J is TRBJ2-1 and V is TRBV4-2, with D perhaps given as TRBD1 or TRBD2 (6 bases each). The germline V gene has CDR1 LGHNA and CDR2 YNFKEQ. V lost 4 bases and J 9 bases, leaving 28 bases between the germline ends. CDR3 length equals 18 residues. The CDR3 sequence: CASSPAPGVASRGGEQFF. CDR3 coding DNA: TGTGCCAGCAGCCCAGCGCCGGGGGTCGCGAGCAGGGGTGGTGAGCAGTTCTTC.

This clonotype has more than one count but fewer than ten. This sequence joins TRBV7-9 and TRBJ2-1; D may be TRBD1 (5 bases). Looked up from germline, CDR1 is SEHNR and CDR2 is FQNEAQ (reference sequence). The CDR3 is made up of 13 amino acids. The germline V and J ends were trimmed by 1 base and 8 bases, with 9 bases remaining between them. The CDR3 sequence is CASSLVGADEQFF. The CDR3 DNA reads TGTGCCAGCAGCTTAGTAGGGGCAGATGAGCAGTTCTTC.

The table lists this clonotype with many counts. The V call is TRBV2, the J call TRBJ1-4, with 10 bases matching TRBD1. CDR1 is SNHLY, CDR2 FYNNEI, per germline. The CDR3 sequence is 15 residues long. With V trimmed by 5 bases and J by 11 bases, 11 bases remained unmatched. The CDR3, as DNA: TGTGCCAGCAGTCCCGGGACAGGGGCCTCAAGGAAACTGTTTTTT. Residues: CASSPGTGASRKLFF.

This clonotype came up many times. The V call is TRBV10-3, the J call TRBJ2-5; tentative D call: TRBD2 (5 bases). Germline CDR1 is ENHRY and CDR2 is SYGVKD. The germline V and J ends were trimmed by 3 bases and 2 bases, with 10 bases remaining between them. This CDR3 is 14 amino acids long. CDR3 coding DNA: TGTGCCATCAGTGAATTCGGAGGTCAAGAGACCCAGTACTTC. The encoded protein is CAISEFGGQETQYF.

Ten or more counts support this clonotype. The chain has TRBV2 and TRBJ2-1; 9 bases are shared with TRBD2. The CDR3 covers 14 residues. CDR1 and CDR2 from the germline V gene are SNHLY and FYNNEI. V shed 7 bases and J 7 bases; nucleotides not matched to a gene: 8. The CDR3 loop reads CASNAGLAENEQFF. The CDR3 region has the DNA TGTGCCAGCAACGCGGGACTAGCTGAAAATGAGCAGTTCTTC.